A single sample is the source of the 15 T cell receptor beta chains below, sequenced in a study of T cell changes during pregnancy in multiple sclerosis. Repertoires were generated with immunoSEQ multiplex PCR, while TCRdb's copy carries only in-frame clones and drops some. The sample yields 76,000 or so clones, over 85% seen once. Sample: peripheral blood, taken in the second trimester of pregnancy. The receptors here all came from a female donor in good health, enrolled as a control in a pregnancy study.

CDR3 region: CASSFGSSYNEQFF. Written as DNA, the CDR3 is TGTGCCAGCAGCTTCGGTTCCTCCTACAATGAGCAGTTCTTC. The gene calls are TRBV7-9 and TRBJ2-1; D is unresolved. Deletions cut 3 bases from V and 0 bases from J, with 6 bases between. Germline V lookup: CDR1 SEHNR, CDR2 FQNEAQ (reference sequence). This CDR3 is built from 14 residues. Drawing the rest from reference TRBV7-9 and TRBJ2-1, the complete variable domain is DTGVSQNPRHKITKRGQNVTFRCDPISEHNRLYWYRQTLGQGPEFLTYFQNEAQLEKSRLLSDRFSAERPKGSFSTLEIQRTEQGDSAMYLCASSFGSSYNEQFFGPGTRLTVL.

The chain employs TRBV4-1 and TRBJ1-2, with D perhaps TRBD1 (6 bases). Looked up from germline, CDR1 is MGHRA and CDR2 is YSYEKL. This CDR3 spans 15 amino acids. Trimming shortened V by 0 bases and J by 2 bases, and 10 bases separated the two germline ends. CDR3 loop: CASSQDSTGNYGYTF. CDR3 sequence (DNA): TGCGCCAGCAGCCAAGATAGTACAGGGAACTATGGCTACACCTTC.

The V call is TRBV6-6, the J call TRBJ1-5; possibly TRBD1 for D (5 bases). The V gene's germline CDR1 is MNHNY and CDR2 SVGAGI (reference sequence). The CDR3 sequence is 14 residues long. V was clipped by 6 bases and J by 6 bases, with 15 bases between them. The CDR3 sequence: CASRDAGLSQPQHF. The CDR3 coding sequence is TGTGCCAGCAGAGACGCAGGGTTGAGTCAGCCCCAGCATTTT.

The chain is built from TRBV4-2 and TRBJ2-5; D is unresolved. Germline lookup yields CDR1 LGHNA and CDR2 YNFKEQ. V lost 0 bases to trimming and J lost 1 base, with 6 bases between them. The CDR3 consists of 14 residues. Written as DNA, the CDR3 is TGTGCCAGCAGCCAAGACCCGGTCCAAGAGACCCAGTACTTC. As protein: CASSQDPVQETQYF.

Comments on this clone: Different DNA sequences within this sample yield the same CDR3. This chain joins TRBV7-2 and TRBJ1-2; 8 bases fit TRBD1. Germline trimming cut 1 base from V and 8 bases from J; bases unmatched to any gene: 3. From germline, CDR1 is SGHTA and CDR2 FQGNSA. CDR3 length equals 13 residues. DNA for the CDR3: TGTGCCAGCAGCTTAGGGACAGGGAACGGCTACACCTTC. Its protein is CASSLGTGNGYTF.

This sequence joins TRBV2 and TRBJ2-2; TRBD2 is a possible D gene (6 bases). The CDR3 length is 15 residues. V was trimmed by 6 bases and J by 0 bases, leaving 11 bases between them. The germline CDR1 and CDR2 sequences are SNHLY and FYNNEI. The CDR3 DNA sequence: TGTGCCAGCAGAAGAGGGACTTCGAACACCGGGGAGCTGTTTTTT. As protein: CASRRGTSNTGELFF.

The chain recombines TRBV7-9 with TRBJ2-7, with D hard to call. The CDR3 consists of 13 residues. V was cut by 0 bases and J by 7 bases, with 10 bases left in between. In germline, CDR1 is SEHNR, CDR2 FQNEAQ (reference sequence). The CDR3 loop reads CASSLAGTGEQYF. CDR3 bases: TGTGCCAGCAGCTTAGCGGGCACCGGAGAGCAGTACTTC.

This rearrangement joins TRBV2 to TRBJ1-4; D is unresolved. Trimming took 7 bases from V and 8 from J, leaving 17 bases between them. CDR3 length equals 14 residues. Germline V gene sequence: CDR1 SNHLY, CDR2 FYNNEI. CDR3 in DNA: TGTGCCAGCAACCGGGAAATGGGGAGGGAAAAACTGTTTTTT. Residues: CASNREMGREKLFF.

The genes are TRBV5-6 and TRBJ2-5; 7 bases map to TRBD2. The better agreement between TRBJ2-7 and the DNA end casts doubt on the J call. From germline, CDR1 is SGHDT and CDR2 YYEEEE. This CDR3 comprises 14 residues. CDR3 amino acids: CASSSGGSHYEQYF. CDR3 DNA sequence: TGTGCCAGCAGCTCCGGGGGGTCTCACTACGAGCAGTACTTC.

As DNA, the CDR3 is TGTGCCACCAGCAGAGATCAGGGACTAGCGGGGGGCGCCCACGATACGCAGTATTTT. It codes for CATSRDQGLAGGAHDTQYF. The gene calls are TRBV15 and TRBJ2-3, with TRBD2 matching over 15 bases. The CDR3 has 19 amino acids. V trimming: 0 bases; J trimming: 6 bases; junction bases outside the gene matches: 10. Germline loops: CDR1 LNHNV, CDR2 YYDKDF (reference sequence). Filled out from reference TRBV15 and TRBJ2-3, the complete variable domain reads DAMVIQNPRYQVTQFGKPVTLSCSQTLNHNVMYWYQQKSSQAPKLLFHYYDKDFNNEADTPDNFQSRRPNTSFCFLDIRSPGLGDTAMYLCATSRDQGLAGGAHDTQYFGPGTRLTVL.

This chain connects TRBV5-1 to TRBJ2-1; 9 positions agree with TRBD2. Germline values: CDR1 SGHRS, CDR2 YFSETQ. V lost 0 bases to trimming and J lost 5 bases; unmatched junction nucleotides: 6. This CDR3 has 16 residues. The CDR3: CASSLAAGGLNNEQFF. DNA of the CDR3: TGCGCCAGCAGCTTGGCTGCGGGGGGGCTTAACAATGAGCAGTTCTTC.

V is TRBV4-3 and J is TRBJ2-1; 8 bases line up with TRBD1. Trimming cost V 3 bases and J 0 bases; bases outside gene matches: 4. Germline V lookup: CDR1 LGHNA, CDR2 YSLEER. This CDR3 spans 16 amino acids. The DNA for the CDR3 is TGCGCCAGCAGCCATACTACAGGGGGCTCCTACAATGAGCAGTTCTTC. It is translated as CASSHTTGGSYNEQFF.

The chain combines TRBV5-1 with TRBJ2-7; 8 bases fit TRBD1. The CDR3 has 14 residues. CDR1 and CDR2 (germline): SGHRS, YFSETQ. The V gene end was trimmed by 5 bases and the J gene end by 4 bases; junction bases not matched to a gene: 8. CDR3 coding DNA: TGCGCCAGCAGGGACACAGGGGGGAAATACGAGCAGTACTTC. It codes for CASRDTGGKYEQYF.

V gene TRBV7-3 combines with J gene TRBJ2-1; weak D call: TRBD2 (5 bases). Germline lookup yields CDR1 SGHTA and CDR2 FQGTGA. The CDR3 runs 15 residues. Between the trimmed V and J ends, which lost 5 bases and 9 bases, there was a span of 20 bases. CDR3 loop: CASSRTIAGVSEQFF. The CDR3 DNA sequence: TGTGCCAGCAGCCGGACGATTGCCGGGGTTTCTGAGCAGTTCTTC.

This clone was picked up many times. In nucleotides, the CDR3 is TGTGCCAGTACCTCATCGGGGGGGCCTAATCAGCCCCAGCATTTT. Its translation is CASTSSGGPNQPQHF. The chain combines TRBV19 with TRBJ1-5; a weak D match, TRBD1 (6 bases). Germline V gene lookup returns CDR1 LNHDA and CDR2 SQIVND (reference sequence). Deletions cut 7 bases from V and 4 bases from J, with 17 bases between. This CDR3 has 15 amino acids.